This record concerns one T cell receptor (beta chain) sequence. The germline V gene encodes CDR1 LGHDT and CDR2 YNNKEL (reference sequence). The CDR3 loop spans 15 amino acids. The data were obtained in a study of monozygotic twins with inflammatory bowel disease. With eight separate reactions per sample, the authors made cDNA. TCRdb reprocessed the 5' RACE reads and keeps a single row for each CDR3 protein, giving no DNA. This sample's table has around 100,000 distinct CDR3 sequences. The clonotype comes from a human donor with ulcerative colitis or Crohn's disease, or a healthy co-twin of an affected twin (not recorded which). Material for sequencing was blood. The chain couples TRBV3-1 to TRBJ2-7; lacking DNA, the TRBD1 call made by TCRdb goes unchecked. CDR3 region: CASSQVVLQDYEQYF.